This T cell receptor beta chain comes out of a study of cytomegalovirus exposure and HLA in healthy donors. Assay used: immunoSEQ multiplex PCR; TCRdb lists only in-frame clones, some missing. The data hold 45,000 to 70,000 clones, with 90% observed a single time. The V and J ends lost 5 bases and 5 bases respectively, with 17 bases between them. The CDR3 has 15 amino acids. Germline CDR1 and CDR2: SGHKS and YYEKEE (reference sequence). The origin of this receptor is a man between 18 and 29 years old in good health and CMV-seronegative. V and J are TRBV5-5 and TRBJ2-1; possible D gene TRBD1, 5 bases. The sample taken for sequencing was PBMCs. CDR3 nucleotides: TGTGCCAGCAGTTTCGCATGGACAAACAACAATGAGCAGTTCTTC. Translation: CASSFAWTNNNEQFF.